This T cell receptor beta chain came from a study of regulatory T cells in long-lasting Graves disease. Study-wide findings and caveats: Persistent disease samples used TRBV28, TRBJ1-2 and TRBJ2-5 preferentially.

V lost 6 bases, J lost 7 bases, and 3 bases lay in between. This CDR3 is built from 10 residues. Assembly of TCR beta libraries relied on iRepertoire HTBI primers together with Arm-PCR of CDR3 regions. Using its own MiXCR run on the multiplex PCR reads, TCRdb lists one record per CDR3 protein. The sample shows some 250,000 distinct CDR3 sequences, 15% to 20% of them seen only once. Time point here: newly diagnosed GD, antithyroid drugs for less than 3 months. Researchers made the TCR library from RNA that was extracted from PBMCs. Remarks on this clonotype: Antigen: not known.

The same sample was also used in a study of T cells in Graves' hyperthyroidism and ophthalmopathy. As that study records: Among thyroid clonotypes expanded above 0.001, most also appeared in blood. Ophthalmopathy was model-predicted a median 6.5 months pre-onset.

The sequence derives from a woman younger than 45 with Graves disease. V is TRBV12-3 or TRBV12-4 and J is TRBJ2-2; D is undetermined. The starting material was peripheral blood mononuclear cells (PBMCs), obtained at new diagnosis, from a patient treated with antithyroid drugs. The CDR3 region has the DNA TGTGCCAGCAGCAGCGGGGAGCTGTTTTTT. This codes for CASSSGELFF.